The rows below give T cell receptor beta chains drawn from one sample of a study of T cells in tuberculosis. Some clones are missing from TCRdb's copy, which holds only in-frame ones; the method was immunoSEQ multiplex PCR. The sample consists of some 30,000 clones, approximately 90% of them appearing once. Sequences were derived from PBMCs, sampled at tuberculosis diagnosis. Receptors originate from an adult with tuberculosis. CDR3s include the opening cysteine and the closing phenylalanine or tryptophan. A D gene is named only where the DNA matches it firmly.

D	V	CDR3
-	TRBV18	CASSRERASQETQYF
-	TRBV11-2	CASSLGRAEAFF
TRBD1	TRBV6-5	CASRDRANQPQHF
TRBD1	TRBV2	CASYDRGKTYEQYF
TRBD1	TRBV7-2	CASSLRATDREHF
TRBD1	TRBV4-1	CASSQDQRQGLLVHGYTF
TRBD2	TRBV2	CASTIAGGITDTQYF
TRBD2	TRBV2	CASSEGFGGVRQFF
TRBD1	TRBV19	CASSLGTGTQLTEAFF
-	TRBV5-5	CASSLISGTYEQYF
TRBD2	TRBV28	CASSFFVGPGGRADTQYF
-	TRBV28	CASRSRKNTGELFF
-	TRBV18	CASSPSQPGSNTEAFF
TRBD2	TRBV4-2	CASSPLAGDTGELFF
TRBD2	TRBV4-2	CASSRASGSKGSYEQFF
TRBD1	TRBV2	CASSGDRDGNEQFF
-	TRBV4-1	CASSLSRAGPYEQYF
-	TRBV10-3	CAISSGLEPYEQYF
TRBD2	TRBV7-2	CASSPISAGGTDTQYF
-	TRBV6-1	CASSASPSYPDTQYF
TRBD1	TRBV7-2	CASSLDRGGTNEQFF
TRBD1	TRBV6-5	CASAKTGQGSYEQYF
TRBD1	TRBV7-3	CASSLSDRVGNTIYF
-	TRBV5-1	CASSFGAGRSYEQYF
TRBD2	TRBV15	CATSREKTSGPAKDTQYF
TRBD2	TRBV5-1	CASSLLAGGSLTEQYF
TRBD1	TRBV28	CASSSGGVSTSQGHITIYF
-	TRBV20-1	CSASSYNEQFF
TRBD1	TRBV6-1	CASSDGQGQQETQYF
-	TRBV30	CAWSGGVTREWGETQYF
TRBD1	TRBV6-6	CASSYSLTGYNYGYTF
-	TRBV2	CASSEGGPGHTIYF
TRBD1	TRBV27	CASSLARQGGQPQHF
-	TRBV5-1	CASSLYPGEIRNTIYF
TRBD1	TRBV28	CASSSSLSGQLGNTIYF
TRBD1	TRBV28	CASSPGTAFYEQYF
-	TRBV7-6	CASSLATESENINYGYTF
TRBD1	TRBV28	CASSLGDRFSYTF
-	TRBV5-1	CASSLVGGGINNEQFF
TRBD2	TRBV2	CASSLAGAKTQYF
-	TRBV4-1	CASSRARPSYRDGYTF
TRBD1	TRBV19	CASTLDRDRLSNTIYF
TRBD2	TRBV6-5	CASSAGLAGGNEQYF
-	TRBV19	CASSKEARSGANVLTF
-	TRBV4-1	CASSQGLLGTDTQYF
-	TRBV11-2	CASSLGRADTQYF
-	TRBV5-1	CASSLEAQVNYGYTF
TRBD1	TRBV15	CATSRTPGGNTEAFF
-	TRBV5-1	CASRLGTWDAEQYF
TRBD2	TRBV4-1	CASSQGTSGIYEQYF
TRBD1	TRBV4-3	CASSQVGTEVNTGELFF
-	TRBV27	CASSFRKWADSYEQYF
-	TRBV13	CASSLERENTEAFF
-	TRBV11-2	CASSLEVGSSYNEQFF